This T cell receptor beta chain was obtained from a study of blood T cell repertoires in COVID-19. V lost 4 bases, J lost 2 bases, and 6 bases lay in between. This CDR3 region has 12 residues. Germline V gives CDR1 SGHDT, CDR2 YYEEEE. Original handling: Estimation of nucleated cell counts was performed using reference gene primer amplification. Produced via immunoSEQ multiplex PCR; TCRdb's table is partial and in-frame only. V, J and clone size reflect that table, while D and trimming were determined from the DNA. The data contain 71,000 or so clones, roughly 90% of them singletons. The origin of this receptor is a man aged 80 or over in a cohort sampled during active COVID-19. The V gene is TRBV5-6, the J gene TRBJ2-5; D remains unclear. The source material was peripheral blood. The CDR3 sequence: CASSRRQETQYF. CDR3 sequence (DNA): TGTGCCAGCAGCCGGAGACAAGAGACCCAGTACTTC.